A selection of T cell receptor beta chains follows, all from one sample in a study of blood T cell repertoires in COVID-19. Some clones are missing from TCRdb's copy, which holds only in-frame ones; the method was immunoSEQ multiplex PCR. The profile covers more than 85,000 clones, with more than 85% appearing a single time and around 4% taken by the ten largest. Sequencing was performed on peripheral blood. All receptors derive from a man younger than 30 with acute or convalescent COVID-19. CDR3s include the opening cysteine and the closing phenylalanine or tryptophan. A D gene is named only where the DNA matches it firmly. Not all rows give a size; the values are once, few, many and, for expanded clones, a class.

TGTGCCAGCAGTGAGTGGGACTATTTAAACATTCAGTACTTC CASSEWDYLNIQYF TRBV2 14 TRBD2 - TRBJ2-4
TGCGCCAGCAGTGACGGGCAGGGGCGTAATTCACCCCTCCACTTT CASSDGQGRNSPLHF TRBV10-1 15 - - TRBJ1-6
TGTGCCAGCAGCCAAGATTCGAGCGGGAGGGCCCAAGTAGATACGCAGTATTTT CASSQDSSGRAQVDTQYF TRBV4-2 18 TRBD2 - TRBJ2-3
TGCGCCAGCAGCCGCGGGGGGGCCTACGAGCAGTACTTC CASSRGGAYEQYF TRBV5-1 13 TRBD2 - TRBJ2-7
TGCGCCAGCAGCCTACGGACAGGCATTGACACAGCTTTCTTT CASSLRTGIDTAFF TRBV4-1 14 TRBD1 - TRBJ1-1
TGTGCCACCAGCAGAGGGGAGTCAGATACGCAGTATTTT CATSRGESDTQYF TRBV15 13 - - TRBJ2-3
TGCGCCAGCAGCTTGGTGGCAGCGACCTACGAGCAGTACTTC CASSLVAATYEQYF TRBV5-1 14 - - TRBJ2-7
TGCAGCGTTCGGACTGATGGAAACACCATATATTTT CSVRTDGNTIYF TRBV29-1 12 - - TRBJ1-3
TGTGCCAGCAGCCCGTTTAAGAACACTGAAGCTTTCTTT CASSPFKNTEAFF TRBV6-5 13 - - TRBJ1-1
TGTGCCAGCAGCCATAGGGGGAACCCGGGAGAGACCCAGTACTTC CASSHRGNPGETQYF TRBV4-2 15 - - TRBJ2-5
TGTGCCAGCAGTTACTGGACAGGGGCGACATCCTATGGCTACACCTTC CASSYWTGATSYGYTF TRBV6-5 16 TRBD1 - TRBJ1-2
TGTGCCACCAGTGATTTCGAAGGGGGCACATACAATGAGCAGTTCTTC CATSDFEGGTYNEQFF TRBV24-1 16 TRBD1 - TRBJ2-1
TGTGCCAGCAGTCCCTGGACAGGGGGCGCGGATGAAGCTTTCTTT CASSPWTGGADEAFF TRBV27 15 TRBD1 - TRBJ1-1
TGTGCCAGCAGCTTAGGAGGACAGGTCTATGGCTACACCTTC CASSLGGQVYGYTF TRBV11-2 14 TRBD1 - TRBJ1-2
TGTGCCAGCAGCTATAAGGGACAGGGGAATGGCTACACCTTC CASSYKGQGNGYTF TRBV7-9 14 TRBD1 - TRBJ1-2
TGTGCCTGGAGGACAGGGACAGGCCAAGAGACCCAGTACTTC CAWRTGTGQETQYF TRBV30 14 TRBD1 - TRBJ2-5
TGTGCCAGTAGTATCGGGTCTGGGGGCCTTGGCAATCAGCCCCAGCATTTT CASSIGSGGLGNQPQHF TRBV19 17 - few TRBJ1-5
TGTGCCAGCTCACCAAGGCAGGGAGGGACTGAAGCTTTCTTT CASSPRQGGTEAFF TRBV18 14 - once TRBJ1-1
TGTGCCAGCAGTGAAGACAGGGGGAGTTGGTATGGCTACACCTTC CASSEDRGSWYGYTF TRBV2 15 TRBD1 - TRBJ1-2
TGTGCCAGCAGCTCCGGGCTAGGACTAGTCGGCGAGCAGTACTTC CASSSGLGLVGEQYF TRBV7-2 15 TRBD2 - TRBJ2-7
TGTGCCACCAGTGATTTCCCCAGCGGAGGCCCTAATGAGCAGTTCTTC CATSDFPSGGPNEQFF TRBV24-1 16 - - TRBJ2-1
TGTGCCAGCAGCGCCCTAGGGCGGGCCTACAATGAGCAGTTCTTC CASSALGRAYNEQFF TRBV3-1/TRBV3-2 15 - - TRBJ2-1
TGTGCCAGCAGCCCTCGGACTACCAACAATGAGCAGTTCTTC CASSPRTTNNEQFF TRBV9 14 - few TRBJ2-1
TGTGCCAGCAGTTTTATCAGGGGCGATGGCTACACCTTC CASSFIRGDGYTF TRBV27 13 - - TRBJ1-2
TGCGCCAGCAGCATGGACAGGTCTCGCAATGAGCAGTTCTTC CASSMDRSRNEQFF TRBV5-1 14 TRBD1 few TRBJ2-1
TGTGCCTGGAGCGCCTCCCGGACAGGAATGAGAAACACCATATATTTT CAWSASRTGMRNTIYF TRBV30 16 TRBD1 - TRBJ1-3
TGTGCCAGCAGCCAAGGTCCCCCGAGACAGGGAATCGGGGAAGGCTACACCTTC CASSQGPPRQGIGEGYTF TRBV3-1/TRBV3-2 18 TRBD1 - TRBJ1-2
TGTGCCAGTAGTATGGGGACAGCCCTACGTGCTTTCTTT CASSMGTALRAFF TRBV19 13 TRBD1 - TRBJ1-1
TGTGCCAGCAGCTCATGGACAGGGAGAGATGAGCAGTTCTTC CASSSWTGRDEQFF TRBV5-6 14 TRBD1 - TRBJ2-1
TGCGCCAGCAGCCCCGGGGTAGCCAGCTCCTACAATGAGCAGTTCTTC CASSPGVASSYNEQFF TRBV5-1 16 - - TRBJ2-1